The next 14 T cell receptor beta chains were all read from a single sample in a study of shared clonotypes between healthy human individuals. CD45RO negativity and positive selection for CCR7 defined naive CD8 cells, a population that excluded terminally differentiated effector memory CD45RA+ cells. Repertoires were generated with immunoSEQ multiplex PCR, while TCRdb's copy carries only in-frame clones and drops some. The data show 630,000 or so clones, roughly 98% seen once. Sequenced: naive CD8+ T cells sorted from blood. The origin of the receptors is a man aged 25 to 40 in good health.

The chain is built from TRBV5-1 and TRBJ2-1; the D call may be TRBD1 or TRBD2 (5 bases each). V gave up 4 bases and J gave up 5 bases, with 13 bases separating them. From germline, CDR1 is SGHRS and CDR2 YFSETQ. The CDR3 sequence is 14 residues long. The CDR3, as DNA: TGCGCCAGCAGCGACCTGGGGCGGGACAATGAGCAGTTCTTC. Its translation: CASSDLGRDNEQFF. Full variable domain (outside the CDR3, taken from reference TRBV5-1 and TRBJ2-1): KAGVTQTPRYLIKTRGQQVTLSCSPISGHRSVSWYQQTPGQGLQFLFEYFSETQRNKGNFPGRFSGRQFSNSRSEMNVSTLELGDSALYLCASSDLGRDNEQFFGPGTRLTVL.

The J gene is TRBJ2-2, the V gene TRBV28; 7 bases align to TRBD1. Germline CDR1 is MDHEN and CDR2 is SYDVKM. V shed 6 bases and J 5 bases; nucleotides not matched to a gene: 9. This CDR3 comprises 15 residues. CDR3 sequence: CASRRRGRRTGELFF. DNA of the CDR3: TGTGCCAGCAGACGCAGGGGGAGACGAACCGGGGAGCTGTTTTTT.

The V and J genes are TRBV7-7 and TRBJ2-2; D remains unclear. Germline CDR1 is SSHAT and CDR2 is FNYEAQ (reference sequence). Trimming stripped 8 bases from V and 0 bases from J, with 19 bases between. CDR3 length: 17 residues. The CDR3 bases are TGTGCCAGCTCAACCAACCCTAAAGGTTCGAACACCGGGGAGCTGTTTTTT. This gives the protein CASSTNPKGSNTGELFF.

The CDR3 region has the DNA TGTGCCAGCAGCTTGGGACCATACAATGAGCAGTTCTTC. This encodes CASSLGPYNEQFF. J is TRBJ2-1 and V is TRBV5-5; the D is unclear. Germline V lookup: CDR1 SGHKS, CDR2 YYEKEE (reference sequence). V lost 0 bases to trimming and J lost 4 bases, with 5 bases between them. This CDR3 has 13 residues.

The gene calls are TRBV27 and TRBJ2-7; D is undetermined. V was shortened by 6 bases and J by 5 bases, with 17 bases between the two germline ends. In germline, CDR1 is MNHEY, CDR2 SMNVEV (reference sequence). This CDR3 has 14 amino acids. The CDR3 sequence is CASSRGDPDHEQYF. The CDR3 nucleotides are TGTGCCAGCAGCCGTGGAGATCCCGACCACGAGCAGTACTTC.

The CDR3 DNA reads as TGTGCCAGCAGCTTACGAACCGGGGGTGGACAAGAGACCCAGTACTTC. The encoded protein is CASSLRTGGGQETQYF. The genes are TRBV11-3 and TRBJ2-5, with D perhaps TRBD2 (6 bases). The V and J ends lost 2 bases and 2 bases respectively, with 15 bases between them. The germline V gene encodes CDR1 SGHNT and CDR2 YENEEA. This CDR3 comprises 16 residues.

This clone was recorded a few times. The rearrangement uses TRBV10-1 and TRBJ2-2, with 7 bases aligning to TRBD2. V was clipped by 3 bases and J by 7 bases; unmatched bases: 5. There are 14 residues in the CDR3. Per the germline V gene, CDR1 is WNHNN and CDR2 is SYGVQD (reference sequence). CDR3 sequence (DNA): TGCGCCAGCAGTGACCGACTAGCAGGCGGGGAGCTGTTTTTT. Translated, it gives CASSDRLAGGELFF.

The V call is TRBV5-1, the J call TRBJ2-7; the D gene is possibly TRBD1 (5 bases). Trimming removed 3 bases at V and 0 bases at J, with 10 bases between. This CDR3 region has 14 residues. Germline values: CDR1 SGHRS, CDR2 YFSETQ. CDR3 amino acids: CASSYDSFSYEQYF. The CDR3 DNA is TGCGCCAGCAGCTATGACAGCTTCTCCTACGAGCAGTACTTC.

The genes are TRBV15 and TRBJ2-2; D call uncertain. The germline V gene encodes CDR1 LNHNV and CDR2 YYDKDF (reference sequence). V dropped 11 bases and J dropped 3 bases, with 10 bases sitting between them. The CDR3 runs 12 residues. The chain's CDR3 is CAPLWYTGELFF. For the CDR3, the DNA is TGTGCCCCGCTTTGGTACACCGGGGAGCTGTTTTTT.

The chain has TRBV7-9 and TRBJ1-2; weak D call: TRBD1 (5 bases). This CDR3 has 11 amino acids. Germline CDR1 is SEHNR and CDR2 is FQNEAQ (reference sequence). Here the CDR3 DNA reads TGTGCTAGCGAAGGGGACTATGGCTACACCTTC. It is translated as CASEGDYGYTF.

V gene TRBV5-1 combines with J gene TRBJ1-1; 8 bases are a match to TRBD1. This CDR3 comprises 16 residues. V shed 3 bases and J 3 bases; nucleotides not matched to a gene: 10. Per germline, CDR1 SGHRS and CDR2 YFSETQ. CDR3 nucleotide sequence: TGCGCCAGCAGCTCGGAGAGACAGGGGACGTACACTGAAGCTTTCTTT. Translating it yields CASSSERQGTYTEAFF.

The chain carries TRBV10-2 and TRBJ2-7; D not certain. The CDR3 runs to 12 residues. V was shortened by 0 bases and J by 11 bases, with 11 bases between the two germline ends. The germline CDR1 and CDR2 sequences are WSHSY and SAAADI. The CDR3, as DNA: TGCGCCAGCAGTGAGTCGGTCCGGACCGAGTACTTC. It is translated as CASSESVRTEYF.

The chain couples TRBV7-9 to TRBJ2-1, with 7 bases lining up with TRBD1. Germline values: CDR1 SEHNR, CDR2 FQNEAQ (reference sequence). CDR3 length equals 17 residues. V lost 4 bases and J lost 7; bases outside the gene matches: 16. CDR3 coding DNA: TGTGCCAGCAGCTCCACCCTCCGGGACAGTCCAACGAATGAGCAGTTCTTC. Translation: CASSSTLRDSPTNEQFF.

V usage is TRBV12-2 and J usage is TRBJ2-1; TRBD2 is taken as the D call from the table, unchecked against the DNA. TRBV12-2 is designated a pseudogene. The CDR3 covers 20 residues. Written as DNA, the CDR3 is TGTGCAAGTCGCTTAGTAGCGACATCTTCTGGGACTAGTTGCCACAATGAGCAGTTCTTC. It encodes CASRLVATSSGTSCHNEQFF.